The entry below gives a single T cell receptor (beta chain) sequence along with its context. Its antigen remains unknown. Germline-derived CDR1 and CDR2 are SGHRS and YFSETQ. This CDR3 contains 17 residues. Trimming at V came to 1 base and at J to 7 bases, leaving 7 bases not matched to a gene. The record originates from a study of shared clonotypes between healthy human individuals. The overall study: Donors consisted of a couple of women and a few men between 18 and 49. Findings of the study overall: Apart from blood, nothing was sampled; tissue repertoires likely differ.

Clones were sequenced by immunoSEQ multiplex PCR, and TCRdb holds only the in-frame ones, with some missing. The table has hundreds of thousands of clones, roughly 72% seen once; the top ten hold 12%. The sequence was collected from a woman aged 40 to 49 in good health. Some clones in this sample may be carry-over from other donors' samples. Sequencing was carried out using PBMCs. The gene calls are TRBV5-1 and TRBJ2-1, with TRBD2 matching over 14 bases. CDR3 sequence reads: CASSLRPGLAGDNEQFF. The CDR3 DNA sequence: TGCGCCAGCAGCTTGAGACCGGGACTAGCGGGAGATAATGAGCAGTTCTTC.